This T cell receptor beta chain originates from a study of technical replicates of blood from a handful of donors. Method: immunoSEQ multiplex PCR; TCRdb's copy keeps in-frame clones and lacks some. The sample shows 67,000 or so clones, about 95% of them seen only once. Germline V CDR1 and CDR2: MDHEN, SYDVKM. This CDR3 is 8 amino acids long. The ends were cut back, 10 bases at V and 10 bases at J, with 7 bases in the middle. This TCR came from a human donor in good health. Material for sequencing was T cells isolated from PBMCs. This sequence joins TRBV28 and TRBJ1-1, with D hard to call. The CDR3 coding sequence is TGTGCCACGGGTGGAGCTTTCTTT. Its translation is CATGGAFF.